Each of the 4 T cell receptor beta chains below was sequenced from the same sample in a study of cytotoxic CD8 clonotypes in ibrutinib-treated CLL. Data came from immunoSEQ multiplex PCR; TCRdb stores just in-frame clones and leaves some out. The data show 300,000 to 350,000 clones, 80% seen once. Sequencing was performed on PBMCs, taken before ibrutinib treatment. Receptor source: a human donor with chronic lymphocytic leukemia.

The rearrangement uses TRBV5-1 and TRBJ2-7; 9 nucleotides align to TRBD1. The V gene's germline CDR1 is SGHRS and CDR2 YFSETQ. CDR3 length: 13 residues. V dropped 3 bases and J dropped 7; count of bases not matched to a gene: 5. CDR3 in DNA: TGCGCCAGCAGCTACAGGGGGCAAGGGGAGCAGTACTTC. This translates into CASSYRGQGEQYF.

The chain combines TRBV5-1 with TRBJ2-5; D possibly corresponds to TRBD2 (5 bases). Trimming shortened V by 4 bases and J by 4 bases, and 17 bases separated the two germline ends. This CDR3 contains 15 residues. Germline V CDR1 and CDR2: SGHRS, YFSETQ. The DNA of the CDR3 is TGCGCCAGCAGCCGCGCGAGGGAGAAGAGAGAGACCCAGTACTTC. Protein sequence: CASSRAREKRETQYF.

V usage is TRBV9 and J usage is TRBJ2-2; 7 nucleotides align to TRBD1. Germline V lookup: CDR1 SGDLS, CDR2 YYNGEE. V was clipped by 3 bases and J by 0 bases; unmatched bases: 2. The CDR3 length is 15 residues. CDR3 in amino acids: CASSAGQPNTGELFF. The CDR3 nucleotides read TGTGCCAGCAGCGCGGGACAGCCGAACACCGGGGAGCTGTTTTTT.

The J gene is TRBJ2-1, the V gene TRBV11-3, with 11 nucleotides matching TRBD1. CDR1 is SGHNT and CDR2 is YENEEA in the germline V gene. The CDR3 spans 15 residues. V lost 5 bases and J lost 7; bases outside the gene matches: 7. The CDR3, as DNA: TGTGCCAGCAGCGCCCCGGGACAGGGGGTTAATGAGCAGTTCTTC. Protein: CASSAPGQGVNEQFF.